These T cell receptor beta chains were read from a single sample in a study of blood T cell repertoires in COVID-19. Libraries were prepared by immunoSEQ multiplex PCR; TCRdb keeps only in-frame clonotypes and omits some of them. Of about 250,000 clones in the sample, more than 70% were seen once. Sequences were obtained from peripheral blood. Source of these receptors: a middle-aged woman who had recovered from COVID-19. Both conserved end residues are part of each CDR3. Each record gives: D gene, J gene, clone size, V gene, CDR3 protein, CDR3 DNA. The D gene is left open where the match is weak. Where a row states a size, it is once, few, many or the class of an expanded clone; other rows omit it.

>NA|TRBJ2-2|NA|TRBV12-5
CASGKGDTGELFF
TGTGCTAGTGGTAAGGGGGACACCGGGGAGCTGTTTTTT
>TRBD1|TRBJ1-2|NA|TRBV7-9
CASSRQGMVRGYTF
TGTGCCAGCAGCCGACAGGGGATGGTTCGTGGCTACACCTTC
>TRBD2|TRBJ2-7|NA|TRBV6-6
CASSSGPGLAYNEQYF
TGTGCCAGCAGTTCGGGGCCGGGACTAGCGTATAACGAGCAGTACTTC
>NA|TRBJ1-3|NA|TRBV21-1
CASRGTGALSSGNTIYF
TGTGCCTCCAGGGGGACAGGGGCCCTCAGCTCTGGAAACACCATATATTTT
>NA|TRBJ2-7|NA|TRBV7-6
CASSFDRYYEQYF
TGTGCCAGCAGCTTCGACAGGTACTACGAGCAGTACTTC
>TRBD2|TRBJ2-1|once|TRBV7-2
CASRRGLAEYNEQFF
TGTGCCAGCAGACGAGGACTAGCGGAATACAATGAGCAGTTCTTC
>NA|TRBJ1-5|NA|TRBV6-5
CASSYAGAQPQHF
TGTGCCAGCAGTTACGCAGGCGCACAGCCCCAGCATTTT
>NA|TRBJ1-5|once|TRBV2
CASMRSPNQPQHF
TGTGCCAGCATGCGAAGTCCCAATCAGCCCCAGCATTTT
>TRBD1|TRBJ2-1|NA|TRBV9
CASSAPGQGSSNEQFF
TGTGCCAGCAGCGCCCCGGGACAGGGGTCCAGTAATGAGCAGTTCTTC
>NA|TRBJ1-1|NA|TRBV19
CASGTEAFF
TGTGCCAGTGGGACAGAAGCTTTCTTT
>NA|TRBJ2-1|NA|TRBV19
CASSTSLSFYEQFF
TGTGCCAGTAGTACGTCCCTCAGTTTCTATGAGCAGTTCTTC
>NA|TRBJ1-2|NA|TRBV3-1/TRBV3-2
CASSQRTGSLGYTF
TGTGCCAGCAGCCAGAGAACAGGATCCCTAGGCTACACCTTC
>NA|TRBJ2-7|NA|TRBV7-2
CASSYDSTTYEQYF
TGTGCCAGCAGTTACGACTCGACCACCTACGAGCAGTACTTC
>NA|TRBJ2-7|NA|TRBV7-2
CASSLENPGREQYF
TGTGCCAGCAGCTTAGAAAATCCGGGTCGAGAGCAGTACTTC
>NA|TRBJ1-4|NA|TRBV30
CAWSVPGKGVEKLFF
TGTGCCTGGAGTGTACCTGGGAAGGGGGTTGAAAAACTGTTTTTT
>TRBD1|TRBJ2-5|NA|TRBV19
CASSPDGQGARETQYF
TGTGCCAGTAGTCCCGATGGACAGGGGGCCCGAGAGACCCAGTACTTC
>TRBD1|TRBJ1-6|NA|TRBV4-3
CASSQGWDRWSSYNSPLHF
TGCGCCAGCAGCCAAGGTTGGGACAGGTGGAGCTCCTATAATTCACCCCTCCACTTT